This T cell receptor (beta chain) was documented in a study of blood T cell repertoires in COVID-19. At the level of the study: In each case, the material was cDNA or gDNA derived from T cells, B-cell-depleted T cells, or PBMCs.

Assignments of participants to cohorts depended upon their own reported clinical history. The CDR3 has 15 residues. The germline gives CDR1 SGDLS, CDR2 YYNGEE. The V and J ends lost 3 bases and 0 bases, in that order; junction bases with no gene match: 3. Original data processing: Reference gene primer amplification yielded estimated nucleated cell counts. Method: immunoSEQ multiplex PCR; TCRdb's copy keeps in-frame clones and lacks some. The V and J calls and the clone size are those of that table, but D and trimming were determined from the DNA. The sample has 350,000 to 500,000 clones, more than 70% seen once.

The J gene is TRBJ2-1, the V gene TRBV9; 7 nucleotides line up with TRBD1. What was sequenced was PBMCs or T cells enriched from blood (not recorded which). The TCR sequence derives from a woman aged 18-30 years who had been exposed to COVID-19. CDR3 in amino acids: CASSDRGLSYNEQFF. The DNA of the CDR3 is TGTGCCAGCAGCGACAGGGGCCTCTCCTACAATGAGCAGTTCTTC.